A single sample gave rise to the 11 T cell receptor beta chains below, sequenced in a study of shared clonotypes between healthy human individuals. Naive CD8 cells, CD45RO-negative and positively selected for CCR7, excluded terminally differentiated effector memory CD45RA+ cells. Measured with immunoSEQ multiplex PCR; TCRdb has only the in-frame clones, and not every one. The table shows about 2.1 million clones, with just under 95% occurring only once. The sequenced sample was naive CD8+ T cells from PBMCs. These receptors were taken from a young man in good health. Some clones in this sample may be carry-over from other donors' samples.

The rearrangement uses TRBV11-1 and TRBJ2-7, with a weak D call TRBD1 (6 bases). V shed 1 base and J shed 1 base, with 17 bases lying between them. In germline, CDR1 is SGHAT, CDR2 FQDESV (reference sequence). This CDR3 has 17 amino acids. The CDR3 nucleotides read TGTGCCAGCAGCTTAGACCCCCAACAGGGCGCGTCCTACGAGCAGTACTTC. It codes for CASSLDPQQGASYEQYF. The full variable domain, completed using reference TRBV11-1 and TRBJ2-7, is EAEVAQSPRYKITEKSQAVAFWCDPISGHATLYWYRQILGQGPELLVQFQDESVVDDSQLPKDRFSAERLKGVDSTLKIQPAELGDSAMYLCASSLDPQQGASYEQYFGPGTRLTVT.

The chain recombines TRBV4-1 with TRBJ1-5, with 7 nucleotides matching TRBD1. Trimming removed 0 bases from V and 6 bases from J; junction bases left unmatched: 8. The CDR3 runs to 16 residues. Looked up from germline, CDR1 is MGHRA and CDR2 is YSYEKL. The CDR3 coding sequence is TGCGCCAGCAGCCAAGATGGGTTGACAGGGAGTCAGCCCCAGCATTTT. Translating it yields CASSQDGLTGSQPQHF.

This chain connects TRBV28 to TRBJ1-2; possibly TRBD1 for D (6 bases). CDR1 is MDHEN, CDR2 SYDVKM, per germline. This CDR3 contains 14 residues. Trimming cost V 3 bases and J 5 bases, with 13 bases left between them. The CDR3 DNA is TGTGCCAGCAGTTTTTCGGGGGGCGGGTATGGCTACACCTTC. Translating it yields CASSFSGGGYGYTF.

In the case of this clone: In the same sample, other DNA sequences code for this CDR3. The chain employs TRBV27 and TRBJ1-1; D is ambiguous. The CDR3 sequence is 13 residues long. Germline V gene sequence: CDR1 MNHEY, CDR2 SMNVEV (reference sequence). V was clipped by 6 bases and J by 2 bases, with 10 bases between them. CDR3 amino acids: CASSRGGNTEAFF. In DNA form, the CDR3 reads TGTGCCAGCAGCCGTGGTGGTAACACTGAAGCTTTCTTT.

The CDR3 DNA follows: TGCGCCAGCAGCCTCCGGCCGGCACTAGCGGGAGGGTGGGATGAGCAGTACTTC. Amino acid sequence: CASSLRPALAGGWDEQYF. This chain links TRBV5-1 with TRBJ2-7; 13 bases fit TRBD2. Germline V CDR1 and CDR2: SGHRS, YFSETQ. The CDR3 extends over 18 amino acids. V trimming: 4 bases; J trimming: 7 bases; junction bases outside the gene matches: 17.

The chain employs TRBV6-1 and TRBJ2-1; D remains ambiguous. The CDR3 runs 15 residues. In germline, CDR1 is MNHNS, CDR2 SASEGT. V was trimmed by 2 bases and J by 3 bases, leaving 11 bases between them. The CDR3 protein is CASSEKSVFYNEQFF. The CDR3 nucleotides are TGTGCCAGCAGTGAAAAGTCGGTATTCTACAATGAGCAGTTCTTC.

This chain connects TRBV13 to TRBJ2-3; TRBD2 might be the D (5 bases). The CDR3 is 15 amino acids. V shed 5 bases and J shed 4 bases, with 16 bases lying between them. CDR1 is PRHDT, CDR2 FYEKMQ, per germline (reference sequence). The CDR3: CASSPLAEDSDTQYF. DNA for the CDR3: TGTGCCAGCAGCCCACTGGCGGAGGACTCAGATACGCAGTATTTT.

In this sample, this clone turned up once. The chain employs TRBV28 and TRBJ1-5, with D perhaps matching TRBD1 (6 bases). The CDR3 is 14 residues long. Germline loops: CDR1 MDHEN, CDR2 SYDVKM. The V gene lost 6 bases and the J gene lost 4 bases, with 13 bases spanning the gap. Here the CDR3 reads CASSREQGNQPQHF. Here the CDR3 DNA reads TGTGCCAGCAGCCGTGAGCAGGGGAATCAGCCCCAGCATTTT.

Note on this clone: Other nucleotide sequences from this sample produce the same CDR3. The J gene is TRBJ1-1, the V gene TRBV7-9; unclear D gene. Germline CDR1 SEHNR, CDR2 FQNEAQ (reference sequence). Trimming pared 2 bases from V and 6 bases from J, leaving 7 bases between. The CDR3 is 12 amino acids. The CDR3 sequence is CASSLSVAEAFF. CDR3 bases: TGTGCCAGCAGCTTATCAGTTGCTGAAGCTTTCTTT.

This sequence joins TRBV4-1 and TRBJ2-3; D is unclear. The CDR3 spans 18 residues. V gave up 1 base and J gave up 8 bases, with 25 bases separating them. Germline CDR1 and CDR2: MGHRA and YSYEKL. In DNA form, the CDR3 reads TGCGCCAGCAGCCAAGGAGAAGTACCAGCAGGTCCGGGCGGTACGCAGTATTTT. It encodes CASSQGEVPAGPGGTQYF.

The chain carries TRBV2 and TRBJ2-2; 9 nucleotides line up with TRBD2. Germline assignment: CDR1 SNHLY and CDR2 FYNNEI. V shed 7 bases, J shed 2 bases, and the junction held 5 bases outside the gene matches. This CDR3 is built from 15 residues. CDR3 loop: CASTVSGGNTGELFF. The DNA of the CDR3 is TGTGCCAGCACGGTTAGCGGGGGAAACACCGGGGAGCTGTTTTTT.